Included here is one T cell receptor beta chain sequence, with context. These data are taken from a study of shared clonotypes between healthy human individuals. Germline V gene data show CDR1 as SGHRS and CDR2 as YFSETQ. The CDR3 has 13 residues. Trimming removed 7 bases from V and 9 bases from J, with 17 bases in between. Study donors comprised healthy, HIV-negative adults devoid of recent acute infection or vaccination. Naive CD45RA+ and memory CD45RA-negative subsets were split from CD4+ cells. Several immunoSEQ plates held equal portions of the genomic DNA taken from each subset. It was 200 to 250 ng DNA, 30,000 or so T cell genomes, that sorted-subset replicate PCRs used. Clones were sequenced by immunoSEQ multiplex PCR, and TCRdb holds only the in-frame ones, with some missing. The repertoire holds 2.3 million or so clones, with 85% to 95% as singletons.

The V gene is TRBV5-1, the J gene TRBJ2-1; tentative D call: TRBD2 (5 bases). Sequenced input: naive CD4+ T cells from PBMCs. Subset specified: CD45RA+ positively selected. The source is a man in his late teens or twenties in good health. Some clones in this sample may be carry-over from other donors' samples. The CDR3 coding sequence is TGCGCCAGCTATAGCGCCCCAGAGGCTGAGCAGTTCTTC. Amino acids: CASYSAPEAEQFF.